This T cell receptor (beta chain) appears in the sequencing data of a study of HIV-infected children after antiretroviral therapy interruption. General observations from the study: Naive CD4+ CDR3 sharing between time points fell after interruption began.

Specified treatment: PENTA 11 planned treatment interruption arm or continuous ART arm. Naive CD4+ CD45RA+ CD45RO- T cells were FACS-sorted from thawed PBMCs. There are many counts of this clonotype. Its antigen is undetermined. The TCR library was built from RNA with a 3' RACE protocol and unique molecular identifiers. A single record per CDR3 protein comes from TCRdb applying MiXCR to the 3' RACE reads. Counted here are around 41,000 distinct CDR3 sequences, around 7% occurring once; the ten biggest clones make up about 0.91%. The CDR3 has 15 amino acids. Germline CDR1 and CDR2: LNHDA and SQIVND (reference sequence). Trimming stripped 3 bases from V and 5 bases from J, with 14 bases between.

The sequence was collected from a pool of human donors with HIV. The material was CD45RA+ CD4+ T cells from PBMCs, pooled from several time points, obtained from a donor given antiretroviral therapy, either interrupted or continuous. Stated subset: naive CD4+ CD45RA+ CD45RO- T cells. V gene TRBV19 combines with J gene TRBJ1-5, with D unclear. CDR3 bases: TGTGCCAGTAGTATTAGGCAGAACTTACATCAGCCCCAGCATTTT. It codes for CASSIRQNLHQPQHF.